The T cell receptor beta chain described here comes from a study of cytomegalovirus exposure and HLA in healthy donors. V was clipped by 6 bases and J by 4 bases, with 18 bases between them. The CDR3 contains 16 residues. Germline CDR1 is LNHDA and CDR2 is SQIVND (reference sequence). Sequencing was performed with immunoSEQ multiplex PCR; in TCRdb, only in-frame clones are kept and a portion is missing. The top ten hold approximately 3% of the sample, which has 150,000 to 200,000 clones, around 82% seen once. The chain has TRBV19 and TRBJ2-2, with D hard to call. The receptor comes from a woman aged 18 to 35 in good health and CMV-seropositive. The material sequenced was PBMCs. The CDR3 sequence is CASSLPSSSATGELFF. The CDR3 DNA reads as TGTGCCAGTAGCTTGCCAAGCTCCTCCGCCACCGGGGAGCTGTTTTTT.